This is a list of T cell receptor beta chains from one sample in a study of molecular identifiers for immune sequencing clone quantification. Each CDR3 protein is one row after TCRdb ran MiXCR on the PCR reads. The table has about 500,000 distinct CDR3 sequences, about a fifth seen once. Sequenced sample: naive CD8+ T cells from blood, with Jurkat cell RNA spiked in. The receptors shown here come from a human donor in good health. Some libraries in this study had Jurkat cell RNA spiked in. CDR3s include the opening cysteine and the closing phenylalanine or tryptophan. The D gene is left open where the match is weak. The size field is filled for only some rows; it gives once, few, many or a size class.

D gene	V gene	clone size	J gene	CDR3 protein	CDR3 DNA
.	TRBV7-9	many	TRBJ2-2	CASSLTGMTTGELFF	TGTGCCAGCAGCTTAACAGGGATGACGACCGGGGAGCTGTTTTTT
.	TRBV29-1	many	TRBJ2-5	CSVWTEETQYF	TGCAGCGTCTGGACTGAAGAGACCCAGTACTTC
TRBD1	TRBV20-1	.	TRBJ1-1	CSARDIPGGYTEAFF	TGCAGTGCTAGAGATATCCCAGGGGGCTACACTGAAGCTTTCTTT
.	TRBV7-2	few	TRBJ2-5	CASSSDGRQETQYF	TGTGCCAGCAGCTCGGACGGGAGACAAGAGACCCAGTACTTC
.	TRBV4-3	many	TRBJ2-5	CASSQFSFQETQYF	TGCGCCAGCAGCCAGTTTAGCTTCCAAGAGACCCAGTACTTC
.	TRBV7-9	.	TRBJ1-1	CASSGVSKENTEASF	TGTGCCAGCAGCGGGGTCTCTAAGGAGAACACTGAAGCTTCCTTT
TRBD1	TRBV5-6	many	TRBJ1-1	CASRQGGTEAFF	TGTGCCAGCAGACAGGGGGGCACTGAAGCTTTCTTT
TRBD2	TRBV27	.	TRBJ2-7	CASSLKGLAGESSYEQYF	TGTGCCAGCAGCCTAAAGGGACTAGCGGGAGAGAGCTCCTACGAGCAGTACTTC
.	TRBV9	few	TRBJ1-2	CASSVGPSMEGNYGYTF	TGTGCCAGCAGCGTAGGTCCATCGATGGAGGGGAACTATGGCTACACCTTC
.	TRBV9	few	TRBJ2-2	CASSDTYRGTGELFF	TGTGCCAGCAGCGATACCTACCGCGGCACCGGGGAGCTGTTTTTT
TRBD1	TRBV20-1	many	TRBJ2-7	CSARGDSSYEQYF	TGCAGTGCTAGAGGGGACAGCTCCTACGAGCAGTACTTC
TRBD2	TRBV27	few	TRBJ2-7	CASSLLAGANSYEQYF	TGTGCCAGCAGTTTATTAGCGGGGGCAAACTCCTACGAGCAGTACTTC
.	TRBV5-6	few	TRBJ2-7	CASSLGGGQYEQYF	TGTGCCAGCAGCCTAGGAGGGGGGCAGTACGAGCAGTACTTC
.	TRBV9	many	TRBJ2-3	CASSVVGTVADTQYF	TGTGCCAGCAGCGTAGTTGGAACAGTCGCAGATACGCAGTATTTT
.	TRBV19	many	TRBJ1-5	CASSLFGGPQHF	TGTGCCAGCAGCTTATTCGGAGGACCCCAGCATTTT
.	TRBV28	.	TRBJ2-5	CASSPAKTQYF	TGTGCCAGCAGCCCCGCTAAAACCCAGTACTTC
.	TRBV11-2	.	TRBJ1-6	CASSLHGQRIDSPLHF	TGTGCCAGCAGCTTACACGGACAGAGAATAGATTCACCCCTCCACTTT
TRBD1	TRBV10-3	.	TRBJ2-7	CAISAQRTGGSYEQYF	TGTGCCATCAGTGCTCAGAGGACAGGGGGTTCCTACGAGCAGTACTTC
.	TRBV13	.	TRBJ2-3	CASSLVGRVNQDTQYF	TGTGCCAGCAGCTTAGTTGGCCGTGTGAACCAAGATACGCAGTATTTT
.	TRBV2	many	TRBJ2-7	CASSDPGTPALNEQYF	TGTGCCAGCAGTGACCCCGGGACGCCCGCCTTGAACGAGCAGTACTTC
.	TRBV6-2/TRBV6-3	few	TRBJ2-1	CASSYSSSGNYNEQFF	TGTGCCAGCAGTTACTCGAGTAGCGGAAATTACAATGAGCAGTTCTTC
.	TRBV6-2/TRBV6-3	.	TRBJ2-2	CASSYLDHTGELFF	TGTGCCAGCAGTTACCTCGACCACACCGGGGAGCTGTTTTTT
TRBD1	TRBV9	few	TRBJ2-3	CASSRTGGIADTQYF	TGTGCCAGCAGCCGGACAGGGGGAATTGCAGATACGCAGTATTTT
.	TRBV7-2	.	TRBJ1-2	CASSSAVGAAYGYTF	TGTGCCAGCAGCTCCGCTGTTGGGGCGGCCTATGGCTACACCTTC
.	TRBV2	many	TRBJ2-7	CASSGGKGNYEQYF	TGTGCCAGCAGTGGGGGAAAGGGGAACTACGAGCAGTACTTC
.	TRBV4-3	.	TRBJ2-3	CASSRYWPSTDTQYF	TGCGCCAGCAGCCGGTATTGGCCGAGCACAGATACGCAGTATTTT
.	TRBV28	.	TRBJ1-5	CASQPNSNQPQHF	TGTGCCAGCCAACCGAACAGCAATCAGCCCCAGCATTTT
TRBD2	TRBV12-3/TRBV12-4	many	TRBJ2-3	CASSSSQRGRATDTQYF	TGTGCCAGCAGTTCATCCCAGCGGGGGAGGGCCACAGATACGCAGTATTTT
.	TRBV11-1	many	TRBJ2-7	CASSLTVEGYEQYF	TGTGCCAGCAGCCTAACCGTGGAGGGCTACGAGCAGTACTTC
.	TRBV7-9	.	TRBJ2-5	CASSPTNQGETQYF	TGTGCCAGCAGTCCTACTAATCAGGGTGAGACCCAGTACTTC
TRBD2	TRBV2	few	TRBJ2-1	CASSERTSGPYNEQFF	TGTGCCAGCAGTGAAAGGACTAGCGGACCCTACAATGAGCAGTTCTTC
TRBD1	TRBV5-6	.	TRBJ2-7	CASSPRGTGSYEQYF	TGTGCCAGCAGCCCTCGAGGGACAGGATCCTACGAGCAGTACTTC
TRBD1	TRBV4-1	many	TRBJ2-7	CASSHGRQGAYEQYF	TGCGCCAGCAGCCACGGGCGACAGGGCGCCTACGAGCAGTACTTC
.	TRBV6-2/TRBV6-3	few	TRBJ1-5	CASSETLTGRPQHF	TGTGCCAGCAGCGAGACCCTTACAGGGAGGCCCCAGCATTTT
TRBD1	TRBV6-5	many	TRBJ2-7	CASSSTRDRYYEQYF	TGTGCCAGCAGTTCCACCCGGGACAGGTATTACGAGCAGTACTTC
.	TRBV30	.	TRBJ2-5	CAWRGESMGVETQYF	TGTGCCTGGAGAGGGGAGTCAATGGGGGTAGAGACCCAGTACTTC
.	TRBV9	.	TRBJ2-1	CASSVVWAVYNEQFF	TGTGCCAGCAGCGTAGTCTGGGCGGTATACAATGAGCAGTTCTTC
.	TRBV4-3	.	TRBJ2-7	CASSQVGVPGEQYF	TGCGCCAGCAGCCAAGTCGGCGTCCCTGGGGAGCAGTACTTC
.	TRBV7-9	few	TRBJ2-3	CASSPRLPPPDTDTQYF	TGTGCCAGCAGCCCTCGCCTGCCGCCCCCCGACACAGATACGCAGTATTTT
TRBD1	TRBV2	few	TRBJ2-1	CASSGDRVGHNEQFF	TGTGCCAGCAGCGGCGACAGGGTCGGGCACAATGAGCAGTTCTTC
.	TRBV7-6	.	TRBJ2-5	CASSLGWDPKYQETQYF	TGTGCCAGCAGCTTAGGGTGGGACCCAAAGTACCAAGAGACCCAGTACTTC
.	TRBV20-1	.	TRBJ2-7	CSARADGSSYEQYF	TGCAGTGCTAGAGCGGACGGTAGCTCCTACGAGCAGTACTTC
.	TRBV6-2/TRBV6-3	.	TRBJ2-5	CASRYNTQLIPQYF	TGTGCCAGCAGGTACAACACCCAGCTCATCCCCCAGTACTTC
.	TRBV11-2	.	TRBJ2-7	CASSPPQFPYEQYF	TGTGCCAGCAGCCCCCCTCAGTTTCCCTACGAGCAGTACTTC
.	TRBV25-1	.	TRBJ1-4	CASSESAGFTTNEKLFF	TGTGCCAGCAGTGAATCGGCCGGGTTCACAACTAATGAAAAACTGTTTTTT
.	TRBV27	many	TRBJ2-7	CASSLRGSYEQYF	TGTGCCAGCAGTTTACGCGGATCCTACGAGCAGTACTTC
.	TRBV24-1	few	TRBJ2-5	CATSDHREETQYF	TGTGCCACCAGTGACCACAGGGAAGAGACCCAGTACTTC
.	TRBV7-8	many	TRBJ2-1	CASSSSHEQFF	TGTGCCAGCAGCTCCTCGCATGAGCAGTTCTTC
.	TRBV20-1	few	TRBJ2-7	CSARKVNSYEQYF	TGCAGTGCTAGGAAGGTTAACTCCTACGAGCAGTACTTC
.	TRBV27	.	TRBJ2-1	CASSFPPARTARVEQFF	TGTGCCAGCAGTTTCCCACCGGCCCGGACAGCAAGGGTTGAGCAGTTCTTC
.	TRBV10-3	few	TRBJ2-7	CAITPTGRGYEQYF	TGTGCCATCACCCCGACAGGACGGGGCTACGAGCAGTACTTC
.	TRBV12-3/TRBV12-4	many	TRBJ2-5	CASSHLGAGQQETQYF	TGTGCCAGCAGCCACTTGGGTGCGGGCCAACAAGAGACCCAGTACTTC
.	TRBV5-6	.	TRBJ2-5	CASSLEYMILVETQYF	TGTGCCAGCAGCTTAGAGTATATGATTCTGGTGGAGACCCAGTACTTC
.	TRBV27	few	TRBJ1-1	CASSYGSSLYTEAFF	TGTGCCAGCAGTTATGGGTCCAGCCTTTACACTGAAGCTTTCTTT